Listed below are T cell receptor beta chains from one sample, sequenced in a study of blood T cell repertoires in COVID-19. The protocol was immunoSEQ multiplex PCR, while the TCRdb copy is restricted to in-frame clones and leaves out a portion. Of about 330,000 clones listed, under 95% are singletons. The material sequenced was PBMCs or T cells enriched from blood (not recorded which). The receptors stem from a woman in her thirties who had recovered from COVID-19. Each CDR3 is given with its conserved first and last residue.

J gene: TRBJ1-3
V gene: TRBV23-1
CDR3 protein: CASGADRLGNTIYF

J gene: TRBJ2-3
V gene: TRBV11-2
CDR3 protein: CASSSYKKGLTSTDTQYF

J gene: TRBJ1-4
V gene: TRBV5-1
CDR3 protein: CASSPQGGEKLFF

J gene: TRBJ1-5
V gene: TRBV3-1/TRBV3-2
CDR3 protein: CASSQDEAREVNQPQHF

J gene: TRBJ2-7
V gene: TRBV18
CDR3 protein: CASSPAVADYEQYF

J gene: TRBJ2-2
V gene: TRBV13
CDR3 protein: CASSRETGLAGEGTGELFF

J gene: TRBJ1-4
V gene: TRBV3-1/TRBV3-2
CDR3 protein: CASSRSGTTNEKLFF

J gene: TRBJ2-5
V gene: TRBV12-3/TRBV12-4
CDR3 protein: CASSFRLAQYF

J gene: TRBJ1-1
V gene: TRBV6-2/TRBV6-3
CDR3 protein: CASSLVANTEAFF

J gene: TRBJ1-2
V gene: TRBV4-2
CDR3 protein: CASSQGPGQIGYTF

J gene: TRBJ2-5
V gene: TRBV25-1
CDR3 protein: CASSEFLGGAEETQYF

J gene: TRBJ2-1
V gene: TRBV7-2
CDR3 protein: CASSLWLAGRDEQFF

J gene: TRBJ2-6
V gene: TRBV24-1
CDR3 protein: CATSAVVSGANVLTF

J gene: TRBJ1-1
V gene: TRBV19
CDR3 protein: CASSIGVNTEAFF

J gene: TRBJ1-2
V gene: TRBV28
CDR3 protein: CASRSLRGYTF

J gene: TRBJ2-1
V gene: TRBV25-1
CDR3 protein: CASSEGENEQFF

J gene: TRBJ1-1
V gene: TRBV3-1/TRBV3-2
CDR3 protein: CASSRGQGAWTEAFF

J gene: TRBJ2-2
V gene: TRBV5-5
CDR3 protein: CASSFVGAVGELFF

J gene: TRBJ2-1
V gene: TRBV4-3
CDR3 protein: CASSQVVERVYNEQFF

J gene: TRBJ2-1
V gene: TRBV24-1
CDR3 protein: CATSDLPLVGQDYNEQFF

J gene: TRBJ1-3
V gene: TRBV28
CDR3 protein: CASSLTGGAGNTIYF

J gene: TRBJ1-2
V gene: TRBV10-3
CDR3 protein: CAISEGPTGGRYGYTF

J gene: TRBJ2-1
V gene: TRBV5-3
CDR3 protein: CARSLGIAGGFYNEQFF

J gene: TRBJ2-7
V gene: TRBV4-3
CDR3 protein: CASSQHVGGASYEQYF

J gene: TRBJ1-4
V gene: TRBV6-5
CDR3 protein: CASEHRATNEKLFF

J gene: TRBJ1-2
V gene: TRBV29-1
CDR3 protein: CSVGVGQGAGYTF

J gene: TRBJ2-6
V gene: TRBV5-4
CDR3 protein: CASSGGLPGGANVLTF

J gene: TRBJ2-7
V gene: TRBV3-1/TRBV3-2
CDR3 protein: CASSPPRGTGGEQYF

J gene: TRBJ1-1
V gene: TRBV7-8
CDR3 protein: CASSLVQGEAFF

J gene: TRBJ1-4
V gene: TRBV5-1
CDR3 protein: CASSSEPTGQGGEKLFF

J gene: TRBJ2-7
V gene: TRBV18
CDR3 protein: CASSPQDRSSYEQYF

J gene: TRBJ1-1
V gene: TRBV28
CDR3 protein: CASRWTGGTEAFF

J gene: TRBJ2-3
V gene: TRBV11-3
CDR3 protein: CASSSGTSGEGDTQYF